A single sample gave rise to the 10 T cell receptor beta chains below, sequenced in a study of cytomegalovirus exposure and HLA in healthy donors. The PCR employed 60 Vbeta primers together with 13 Jbeta primers. Clones were read by immunoSEQ multiplex PCR, and TCRdb kept only the in-frame ones, dropping some. The profile shows about 200,000 clones, 9.5% to 15% of them singletons. The sample consisted of PBMCs. These receptors came from a man aged 50-60 years in good health and CMV-seropositive.

This clone was observed a few times. The chain has TRBV28 and TRBJ2-7; D might be TRBD2 (7 bases). CDR1 and CDR2 from the germline V gene are MDHEN and SYDVKM. V was shortened by 9 bases and J by 6 bases, with 18 bases between the two germline ends. CDR3 length: 13 amino acids. CDR3 protein: CASKGGDSGEQYV. The DNA for the CDR3 is TGTGCCAGTAAAGGGGGGGATTCAGGCGAGCAGTACGTC.

This clone came up a few times. This chain joins TRBV7-2 and TRBJ2-5, with D possibly matching TRBD2 (6 bases). There are 15 residues in the CDR3. V lost 7 bases and J 5 bases, leaving 20 bases between the germline ends. CDR1 is SGHTA and CDR2 is FQGNSA in the germline V gene. CDR3 in DNA: TGTGCCAGCACCCCCCGGAGGGTTATTGGGGAGACCCAGTACTTC. Protein sequence: CASTPRRVIGETQYF.

This chain uses TRBV5-1 with TRBJ2-7; D is uncertain. There are 14 residues in the CDR3. Trimming shortened V by 4 bases and J by 1 base, and 12 bases separated the two germline ends. Germline V gene lookup returns CDR1 SGHRS and CDR2 YFSETQ. CDR3: CASSPSTRSYEQYF. CDR3 bases: TGCGCCAGCAGCCCCTCGACTCGATCCTACGAGCAGTACTTC.

The chain carries TRBV11-2 and TRBJ2-1; TRBD2 matches at 11 bases. The ends lost 2 bases at V and 2 bases at J; junction bases unmatched: 2. This CDR3 spans 16 amino acids. CDR1 is SGHAT and CDR2 is FQNNGV in the germline V gene. CDR3 DNA sequence: TGTGCCAGCAGCTTACGTAGCGGGGGGGCCTACAATGAGCAGTTCTTC. It encodes CASSLRSGGAYNEQFF.

The chain employs TRBV7-9 and TRBJ2-7, with 7 nucleotides matching TRBD1. Trimming removed 4 bases from V and 0 bases from J; junction bases left unmatched: 3. This CDR3 comprises 14 residues. The germline gives CDR1 SEHNR, CDR2 FQNEAQ (reference sequence). CDR3 amino acids: CASSSTGVSYEQYF. The CDR3 region has the DNA TGTGCCAGCAGCTCAACAGGGGTCTCCTACGAGCAGTACTTC.

J is TRBJ1-1 and V is TRBV5-5, with TRBD1 matching 8 bases. After removal of 3 bases from V and 0 bases from J, the junction contained 1 base not matched to a gene. Germline V gene lookup returns CDR1 SGHKS and CDR2 YYEKEE (reference sequence). The length of the CDR3 is 14 residues. This chain's CDR3 is CASSSDRVNTEAFF. The CDR3 nucleotides read TGTGCCAGCAGCTCGGACAGGGTGAACACTGAAGCTTTCTTT.

This clone has a handful of counts. V gene TRBV5-6 combines with J gene TRBJ1-5; no reliable D call. This CDR3 has 14 amino acids. Trimming took off 4 bases at V and 3 bases at J, with 11 bases between the two ends. Germline CDR1 SGHDT, CDR2 YYEEEE. The CDR3 coding sequence is TGTGCCAGCAGCCAAAGACATATCAATCAGCCCCAGCATTTT. Its protein product is CASSQRHINQPQHF.

The chain recombines TRBV19 with TRBJ1-1; D is undetermined. Germline assignment: CDR1 LNHDA and CDR2 SQIVND (reference sequence). The V gene lost 6 bases and the J gene lost 1 base, with 6 bases spanning the gap. This CDR3 spans 12 amino acids. The chain's CDR3 is CASREWNTEAFF. The DNA of the CDR3 is TGTGCCAGTAGGGAGTGGAACACTGAAGCTTTCTTT.

CDR3 nucleotide sequence: TGTGCCAGCAGCGCAACTAGCGAGGTAGATACGCAGTATTTT. It yields the protein CASSATSEVDTQYF. The rearrangement uses TRBV7-3 and TRBJ2-3, with TRBD2 matching 7 bases. The V segment lost 5 bases and the J segment 5 bases; nucleotides outside the gene matches: 7. In germline, CDR1 is SGHTA, CDR2 FQGTGA. This CDR3 is built from 14 residues.

The rearrangement joins TRBV19 to TRBJ2-3, with D possibly TRBD2 on 6 matching bases. CDR3 length equals 15 residues. CDR1 and CDR2 (germline): LNHDA, SQIVND (reference sequence). V was pared by 6 bases and J by 4 bases, with 17 bases between. The CDR3 spells CASRGDFPQADTQYF. DNA for the CDR3: TGTGCCAGTAGAGGGGACTTCCCTCAGGCAGATACGCAGTATTTT. Looking up the rest from reference TRBV19 and TRBJ2-3 gives the full variable domain: DGGITQSPKYLFRKEGQNVTLSCEQNLNHDAMYWYRQDPGQGLRLIYYSQIVNDFQKGDIAEGYSVSREKKESFPLTVTSAQKNPTAFYLCASRGDFPQADTQYFGPGTRLTVL.